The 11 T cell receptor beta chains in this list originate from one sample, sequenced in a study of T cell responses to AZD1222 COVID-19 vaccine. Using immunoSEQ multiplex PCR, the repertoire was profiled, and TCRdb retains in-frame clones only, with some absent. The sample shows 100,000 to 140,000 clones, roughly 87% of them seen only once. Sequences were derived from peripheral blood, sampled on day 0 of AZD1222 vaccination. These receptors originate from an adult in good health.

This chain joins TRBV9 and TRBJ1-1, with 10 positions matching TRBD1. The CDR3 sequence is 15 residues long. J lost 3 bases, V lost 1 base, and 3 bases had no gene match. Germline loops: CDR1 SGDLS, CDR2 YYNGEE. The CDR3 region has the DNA TGTGCCAGCAGCGTAACTGGGACAGGGGACACTGAAGCTTTCTTT. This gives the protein CASSVTGTGDTEAFF.

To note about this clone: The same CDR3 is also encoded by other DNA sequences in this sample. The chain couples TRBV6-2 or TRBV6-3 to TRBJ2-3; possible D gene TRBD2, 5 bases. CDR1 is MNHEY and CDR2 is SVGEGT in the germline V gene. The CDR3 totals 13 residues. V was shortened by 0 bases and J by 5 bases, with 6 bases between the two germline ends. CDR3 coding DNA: TGTGCCAGCAGTTACTCAACTAGAGATACGCAGTATTTT. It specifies CASSYSTRDTQYF.

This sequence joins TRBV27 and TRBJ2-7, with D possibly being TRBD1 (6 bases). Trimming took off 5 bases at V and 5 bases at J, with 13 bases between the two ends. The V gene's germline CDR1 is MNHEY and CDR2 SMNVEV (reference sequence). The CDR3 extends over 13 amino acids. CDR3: CASSPQGSNEQYF. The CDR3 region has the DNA TGTGCCAGCAGTCCACAGGGTAGTAACGAGCAGTACTTC.

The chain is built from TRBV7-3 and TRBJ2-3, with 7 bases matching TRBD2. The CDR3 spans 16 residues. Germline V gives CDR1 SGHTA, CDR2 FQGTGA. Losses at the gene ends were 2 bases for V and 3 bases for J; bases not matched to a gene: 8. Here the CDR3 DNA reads TGTGCCAGCAGCTTATGGGGGAGGGCCGAAACAGATACGCAGTATTTT. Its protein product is CASSLWGRAETDTQYF. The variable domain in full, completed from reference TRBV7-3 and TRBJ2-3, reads GAGVSQTPSNKVTEKGKYVELRCDPISGHTALYWYRQSLGQGPEFLIYFQGTGAADDSGLPNDRFFAVRPEGSVSTLKIQRTERGDSAVYLCASSLWGRAETDTQYFGPGTRLTVL.

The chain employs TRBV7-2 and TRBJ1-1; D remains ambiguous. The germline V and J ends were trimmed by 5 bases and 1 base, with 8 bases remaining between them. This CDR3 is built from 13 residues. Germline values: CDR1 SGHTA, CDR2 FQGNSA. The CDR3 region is CASSPGQNTEAFF. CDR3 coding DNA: TGTGCCAGCAGCCCGGGCCAGAACACTGAAGCTTTCTTT.

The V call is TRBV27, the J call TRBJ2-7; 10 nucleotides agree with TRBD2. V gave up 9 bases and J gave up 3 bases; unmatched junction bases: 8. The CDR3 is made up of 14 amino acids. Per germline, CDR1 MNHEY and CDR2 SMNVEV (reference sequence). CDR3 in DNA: TGTGCCAGTTCGGTGGTAGCGGGGGGCTACGAGCAGTACTTC. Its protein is CASSVVAGGYEQYF.

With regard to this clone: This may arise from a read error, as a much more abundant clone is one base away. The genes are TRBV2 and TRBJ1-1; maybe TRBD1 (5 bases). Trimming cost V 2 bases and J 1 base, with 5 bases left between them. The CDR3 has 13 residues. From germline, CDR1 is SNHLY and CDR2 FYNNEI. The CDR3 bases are TGTGCCAGCAGTGAACAGGGGAACACTGAAGCTTTCTTT. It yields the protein CASSEQGNTEAFF.

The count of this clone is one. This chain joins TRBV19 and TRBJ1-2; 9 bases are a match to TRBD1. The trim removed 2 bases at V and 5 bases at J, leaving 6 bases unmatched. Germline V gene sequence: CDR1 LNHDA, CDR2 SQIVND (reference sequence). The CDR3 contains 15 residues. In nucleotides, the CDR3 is TGTGCCAGTAGTATAATAACAGGGGGCGCGTATGGCTACACCTTC. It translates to CASSIITGGAYGYTF.

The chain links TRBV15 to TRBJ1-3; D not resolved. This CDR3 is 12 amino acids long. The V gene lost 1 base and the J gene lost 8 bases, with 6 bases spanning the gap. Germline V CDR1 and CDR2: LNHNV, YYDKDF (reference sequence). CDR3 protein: CATSRGGDTIYF. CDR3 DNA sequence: TGTGCCACCAGCAGAGGCGGTGACACCATATATTTT.

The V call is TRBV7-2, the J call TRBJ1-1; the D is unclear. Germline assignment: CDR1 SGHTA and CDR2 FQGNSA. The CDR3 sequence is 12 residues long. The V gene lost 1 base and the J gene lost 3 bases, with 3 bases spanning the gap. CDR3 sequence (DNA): TGTGCCAGCAGCTTAGGTTACACTGAAGCTTTCTTT. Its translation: CASSLGYTEAFF.

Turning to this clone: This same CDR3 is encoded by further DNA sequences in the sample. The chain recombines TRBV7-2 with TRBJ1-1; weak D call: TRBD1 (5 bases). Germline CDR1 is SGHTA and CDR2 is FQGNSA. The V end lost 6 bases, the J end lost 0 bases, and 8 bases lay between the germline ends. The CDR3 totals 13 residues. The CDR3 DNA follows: TGTGCCAGCAGTCAGGGCATGAACACTGAAGCTTTCTTT. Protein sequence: CASSQGMNTEAFF.